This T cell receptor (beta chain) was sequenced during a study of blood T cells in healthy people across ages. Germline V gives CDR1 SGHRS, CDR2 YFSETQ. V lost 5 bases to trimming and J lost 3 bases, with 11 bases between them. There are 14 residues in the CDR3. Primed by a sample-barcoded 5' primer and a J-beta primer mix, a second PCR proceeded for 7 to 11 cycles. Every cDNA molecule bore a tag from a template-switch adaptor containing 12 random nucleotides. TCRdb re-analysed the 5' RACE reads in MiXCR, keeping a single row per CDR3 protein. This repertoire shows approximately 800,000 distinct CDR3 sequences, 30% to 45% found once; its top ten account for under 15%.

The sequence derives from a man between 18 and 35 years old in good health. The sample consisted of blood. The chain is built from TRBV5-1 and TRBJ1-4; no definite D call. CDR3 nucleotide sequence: TGCGCCAGCAGTGAAGGTATTCCTAATGAAAAACTGTTTTTT. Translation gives CASSEGIPNEKLFF.